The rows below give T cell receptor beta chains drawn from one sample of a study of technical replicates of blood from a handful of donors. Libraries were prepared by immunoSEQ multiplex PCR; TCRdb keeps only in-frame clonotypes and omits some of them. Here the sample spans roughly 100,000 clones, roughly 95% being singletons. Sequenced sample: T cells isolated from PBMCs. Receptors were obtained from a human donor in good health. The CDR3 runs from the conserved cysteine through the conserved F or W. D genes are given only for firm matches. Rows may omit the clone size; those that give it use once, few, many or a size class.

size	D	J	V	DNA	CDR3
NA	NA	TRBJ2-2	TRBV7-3	TGTGCCAGCAGCTCGGAGGCTCGTGGGCCCGGGGAGCTGTTTTTT	CASSSEARGPGELFF
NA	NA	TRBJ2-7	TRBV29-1	TGCAGCGTTGAAAAGGGCAGGGGCTTCGACGAGCAGTACTTC	CSVEKGRGFDEQYF
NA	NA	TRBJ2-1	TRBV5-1	TGCGCCAGCAGCATTGAGGGCAGTGAGCAGTTCTTC	CASSIEGSEQFF
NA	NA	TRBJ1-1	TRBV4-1	TGCGCCAGCAGCCAAGCCCCGGGACATAAGGACACTGAAGCTTTCTTT	CASSQAPGHKDTEAFF
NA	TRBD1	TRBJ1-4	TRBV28	TGTGCCAGTATGACAGGGGGCGTTGAAAAACTGTTTTTT	CASMTGGVEKLFF
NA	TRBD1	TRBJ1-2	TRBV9	TGTGCCAGCAGCGGCTACAGGGGAGAGAGCTATGGCTACACCTTC	CASSGYRGESYGYTF
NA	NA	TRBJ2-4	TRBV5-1	TGCGCCAGCAGCTTGGGGAGACTAGGAAACATTCAGTACTTC	CASSLGRLGNIQYF
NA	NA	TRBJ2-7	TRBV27	TGTGCCAGCAGTTTATCGGCCGAGGACGAGCAGTACTTC	CASSLSAEDEQYF
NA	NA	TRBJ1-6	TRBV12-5	TGTGCTAGTGCCCGGGGGGGAAGCTCCTATAATTCACCCCTCCACTTT	CASARGGSSYNSPLHF
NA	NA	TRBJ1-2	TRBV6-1	TGTGCCACTTGGGAATCCGGGACAAACTATGGCTACACCTTC	CATWESGTNYGYTF
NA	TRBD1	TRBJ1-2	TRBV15	TGTGCCACCAGACCAGGGGGCCCCGGGAGATATGGCTACACCTTC	CATRPGGPGRYGYTF
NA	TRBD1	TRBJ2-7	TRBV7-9	TGTGCCAGCAGACCTCGACAGGGGACGTGGGAGCAGTACTTC	CASRPRQGTWEQYF
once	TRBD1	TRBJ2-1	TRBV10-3	TGTGCCATCACCTTAGACAGGGTAAAAGGAAATGAGCAGTTCTTC	CAITLDRVKGNEQFF
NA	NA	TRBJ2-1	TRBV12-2	TGTGCAAGTCGCTTAGCCCTCCGGGACTTCAACTACAATGAGCAGTTCTTC	CASRLALRDFNYNEQFF
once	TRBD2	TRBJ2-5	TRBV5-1	TGCGCCAGCAGCCGGGGACTAGCGGGAGGCTGGGGAGAGACCCAGTACTTC	CASSRGLAGGWGETQYF
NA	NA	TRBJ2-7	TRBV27	TGTGCCACCAAGACGTGGACAGCCGGGGACGAGCAGTACTTC	CATKTWTAGDEQYF
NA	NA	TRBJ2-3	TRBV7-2	TGTGCCAGCAGCCCCAGAGACTACCGCACAGATACGCAGTATTTT	CASSPRDYRTDTQYF
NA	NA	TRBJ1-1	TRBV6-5	TGTGCCAGCAGCGGACGGACTCGGGAAGCTTTCTTT	CASSGRTREAFF
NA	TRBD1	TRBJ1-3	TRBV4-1	TGCGCCAGCAGCCAAGATCCAATCTCGAGGGGGCGCAGAGGCACCATATATTTT	CASSQDPISRGRRGTIYF
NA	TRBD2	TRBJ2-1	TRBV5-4	TGTGCCAGCAGTCCTGTTGTAGCGGGGGGCCAACAAGTGCAGTTCTTC	CASSPVVAGGQQVQFF
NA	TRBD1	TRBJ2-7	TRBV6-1	TGTGCCAGCATTCTAGAGGGACAGACCTACGAGCAGTACTTC	CASILEGQTYEQYF
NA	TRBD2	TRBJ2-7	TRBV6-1	TGTGCCAGCAGTGAAGTAGCGGGGCGAACCTACGAGCAGTACTTC	CASSEVAGRTYEQYF
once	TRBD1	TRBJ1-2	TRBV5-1	TGCGCCAGCAGCCAAACGACAGGGACTCACTATGGCTACACCTTC	CASSQTTGTHYGYTF
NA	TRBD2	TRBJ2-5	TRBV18	TGTGCCAGCTCGGCGGACGGGACTAGTATCCAAGAGACCCAGTACTTC	CASSADGTSIQETQYF
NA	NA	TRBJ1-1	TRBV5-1	TGCGCCAGCAGCGGGGGGGACGGCACTGAAGCTTTCTTT	CASSGGDGTEAFF
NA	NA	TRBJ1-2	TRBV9	TGTGCCAGCAGCGTACAGGAGGGAATGGGGTATGGCTACACCTTC	CASSVQEGMGYGYTF
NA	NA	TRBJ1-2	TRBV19	TGTGCCAGTAGTGCGAACACCGCAGGGACTTCTAACTATGGCTACACCTTC	CASSANTAGTSNYGYTF
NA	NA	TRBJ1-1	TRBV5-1	TGCGCCAGCAGCCTGACTCCGAACACTGAAGCTTTCTTT	CASSLTPNTEAFF
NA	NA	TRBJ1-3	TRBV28	TGTGTCACCGGGAGTTTCTCTGGAAACACCATATATTTT	CVTGSFSGNTIYF
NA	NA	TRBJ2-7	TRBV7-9	TGTGCCAGCAGCTTAGTCATCTACGAGCAGTACTTC	CASSLVIYEQYF
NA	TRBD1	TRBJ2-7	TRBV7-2	TGTGCCAGCGCCCGTGTAATCGCCAGGGGGATACACGAGCAGTACTTC	CASARVIARGIHEQYF
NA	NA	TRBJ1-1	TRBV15	TGTGCCACCAGCAGGGGCCCTGGCACTGAAGCTTTCTTT	CATSRGPGTEAFF
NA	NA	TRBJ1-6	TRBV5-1	TGCGCCAGCAGCTTGGAGGCAGGGGTGGATTCACCCCTCCACTTT	CASSLEAGVDSPLHF
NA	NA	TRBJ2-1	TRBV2	TGTGCCAGCAGTGGGGAGACGAGCTCCTACAATGAGCAGTTCTTC	CASSGETSSYNEQFF
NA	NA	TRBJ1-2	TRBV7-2	TGTGCCAGCAGCTTAGATGGAGGACGACCCTATGGCTACACCTTC	CASSLDGGRPYGYTF
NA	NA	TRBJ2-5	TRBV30	TGTGCCTGGAGTTTTGGACAGGAGACCCAGTACTTC	CAWSFGQETQYF
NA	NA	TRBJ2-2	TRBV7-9	TGTGCCAGCAGCTGGCTCTCAGCCGGGGAGCTGTTTTTT	CASSWLSAGELFF
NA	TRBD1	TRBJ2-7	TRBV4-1	TGCGCCAGCAGCCAGAACAGGGGTTTCTACGAGCAGTACTTC	CASSQNRGFYEQYF
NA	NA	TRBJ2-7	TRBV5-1	TGCGCCAGCAGCTTGCTCGCAGGCAAAGGCTACGAGCAGTACTTC	CASSLLAGKGYEQYF
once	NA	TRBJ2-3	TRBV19	TGTGCCAGTAGTATAGATCCGAAGCGGGTTCTCACAGATACGCAGTATTTT	CASSIDPKRVLTDTQYF
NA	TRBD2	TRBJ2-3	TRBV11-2	TGTGCCAGCAGCTTAAATGGACTAGCGGGACGCACAGATACGCAGTATTTT	CASSLNGLAGRTDTQYF
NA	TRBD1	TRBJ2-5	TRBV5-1	TGCGCCAGCAGCTTGGGGGACAGGGAGCAAGAGACCCAGTACTTC	CASSLGDREQETQYF
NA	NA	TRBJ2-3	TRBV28	TGTGCCACCCGGGGGTCTAGCACAGATACGCAGTATTTT	CATRGSSTDTQYF
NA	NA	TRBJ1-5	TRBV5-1	TGCGCCAGCAGCTTAGAACCGACAGCCGATAGCAATCAGCCCCAGCATTTT	CASSLEPTADSNQPQHF
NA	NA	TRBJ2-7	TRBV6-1	TGTGCCAGCAGCACTGATATATCCCCAACCTACGAGCAGTACTTC	CASSTDISPTYEQYF
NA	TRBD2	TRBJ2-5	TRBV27	TGTGCCAGCAGTCAAGCGACTAGCGGGAGGTGGATAGAGACCCAGTACTTC	CASSQATSGRWIETQYF
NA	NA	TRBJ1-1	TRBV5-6	TGTGCCAGCAGCTTTGGGGGGGTCGCTGAAGCTTTCTTT	CASSFGGVAEAFF
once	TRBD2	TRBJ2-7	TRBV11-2	TGTGCCAGCAGCTTGGGGATAGTGAGCGGGAGCTCCTACGAGCAGTACTTC	CASSLGIVSGSSYEQYF
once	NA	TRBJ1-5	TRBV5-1	TGCGCCAGCAGGGAGGACGGCCAGCCCCAGCATTTT	CASREDGQPQHF
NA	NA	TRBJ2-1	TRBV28	TGTGCCAGTCTGAGTATAGGGGAAAATGAGCAGTTCTTC	CASLSIGENEQFF
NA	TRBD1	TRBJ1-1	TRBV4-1	TGCGCCAGCAGCCACCAGGGGGACACTGAAGCTTTCTTT	CASSHQGDTEAFF